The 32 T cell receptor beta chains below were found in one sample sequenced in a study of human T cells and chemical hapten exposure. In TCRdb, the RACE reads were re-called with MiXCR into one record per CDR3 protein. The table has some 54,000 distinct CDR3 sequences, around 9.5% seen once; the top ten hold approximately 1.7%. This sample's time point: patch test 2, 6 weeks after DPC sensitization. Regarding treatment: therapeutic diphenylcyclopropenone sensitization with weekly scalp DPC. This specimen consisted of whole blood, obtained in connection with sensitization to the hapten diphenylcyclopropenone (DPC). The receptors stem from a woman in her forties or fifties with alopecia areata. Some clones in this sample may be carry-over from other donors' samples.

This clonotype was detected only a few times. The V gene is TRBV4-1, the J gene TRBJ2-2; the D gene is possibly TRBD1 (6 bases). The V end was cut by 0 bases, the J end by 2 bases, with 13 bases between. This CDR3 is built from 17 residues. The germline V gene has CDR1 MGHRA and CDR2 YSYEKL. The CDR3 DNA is TGCGCCAGCAGCCAAGATGGACCCGGGACAAACACCGGGGAGCTGTTTTTT. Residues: CASSQDGPGTNTGELFF.

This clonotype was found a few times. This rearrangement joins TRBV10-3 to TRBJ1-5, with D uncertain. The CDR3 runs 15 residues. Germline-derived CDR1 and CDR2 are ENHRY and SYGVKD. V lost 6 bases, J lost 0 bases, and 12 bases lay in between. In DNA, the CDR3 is TGTGCCATCAGCGGCGACGGCAATAGCAATCAGCCCCAGCATTTT. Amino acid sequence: CAISGDGNSNQPQHF.

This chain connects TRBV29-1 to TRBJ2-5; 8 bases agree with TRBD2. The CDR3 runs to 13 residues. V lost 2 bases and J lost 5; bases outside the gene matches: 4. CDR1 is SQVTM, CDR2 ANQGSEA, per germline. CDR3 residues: CSVESGGLETQYF. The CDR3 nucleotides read TGCAGCGTTGAATCGGGGGGGCTTGAGACCCAGTACTTC.

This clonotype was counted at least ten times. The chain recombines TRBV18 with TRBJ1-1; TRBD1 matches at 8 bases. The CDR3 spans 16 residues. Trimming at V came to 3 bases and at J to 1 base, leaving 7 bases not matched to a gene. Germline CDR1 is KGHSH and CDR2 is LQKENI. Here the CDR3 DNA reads TGTGCCAGCTCACCCCAAGGACAGGGTAAGAACACTGAAGCTTTCTTT. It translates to CASSPQGQGKNTEAFF.

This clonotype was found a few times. Here the CDR3 DNA reads TGTGCCATCGGAACTGTGACAGGGGAAGCTTTCTTT. This sequence encodes CAIGTVTGEAFF. This rearrangement joins TRBV10-3 to TRBJ1-1, with TRBD1 matching 7 bases. In germline, CDR1 is ENHRY, CDR2 SYGVKD. V trimming: 8 bases; J trimming: 8 bases; junction bases outside the gene matches: 8. The CDR3 loop spans 12 amino acids.

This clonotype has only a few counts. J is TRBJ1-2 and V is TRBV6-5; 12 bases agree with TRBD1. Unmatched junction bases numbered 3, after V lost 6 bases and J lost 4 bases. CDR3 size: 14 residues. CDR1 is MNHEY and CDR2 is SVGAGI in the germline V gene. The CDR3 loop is CASRGTGGGYGYTF. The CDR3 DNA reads TGTGCCAGCAGAGGGACAGGGGGCGGCTATGGCTACACCTTC.

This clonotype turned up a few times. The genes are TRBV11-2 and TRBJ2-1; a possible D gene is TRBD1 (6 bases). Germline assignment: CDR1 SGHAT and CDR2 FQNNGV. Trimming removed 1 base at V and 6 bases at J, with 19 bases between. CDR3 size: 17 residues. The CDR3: CASSLAPRGPLGNEQFF. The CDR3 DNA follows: TGTGCCAGCAGCTTAGCCCCCAGGGGCCCCCTTGGCAATGAGCAGTTCTTC.

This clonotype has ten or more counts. CDR3 sequence reads: CASPPPHSGAALYGYTF. The CDR3 DNA reads TGTGCCAGCCCGCCCCCACACTCGGGGGCCGCACTCTATGGCTACACCTTC. The chain recombines TRBV12-3 or TRBV12-4 with TRBJ1-2, with a tentative D call TRBD1 (6 bases). The length of the CDR3 is 17 residues. With 8 bases removed from V and 4 bases from J, the gap between germline ends came to 26 bases.

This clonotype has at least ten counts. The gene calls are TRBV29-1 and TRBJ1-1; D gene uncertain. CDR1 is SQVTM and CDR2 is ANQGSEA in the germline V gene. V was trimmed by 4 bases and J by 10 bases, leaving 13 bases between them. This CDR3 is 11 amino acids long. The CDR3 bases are TGCAGCGTTGGAGAGGGAGCGGGAGCTTTCTTT. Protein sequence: CSVGEGAGAFF.

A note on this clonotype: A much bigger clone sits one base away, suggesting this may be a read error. Here the CDR3 DNA reads TGCAGCATTGCATCGCCTGCCAGCGAGCAGTACTTC. Protein: CSIASPASEQYF. This chain joins TRBV29-1 and TRBJ2-7, with D hard to call. CDR3 length equals 12 residues. Germline V lookup: CDR1 SQVTM, CDR2 ANQGSEA. V gave up 8 bases and J gave up 6 bases, with 17 bases separating them.

The chain's CDR3 is CASIQGNTIYF. The DNA for the CDR3 is TGTGCCAGCATTCAAGGAAACACCATATATTTT. This chain uses TRBV6-5 with TRBJ1-3, with D uncertain. The CDR3 contains 11 residues. CDR1 MNHEY and CDR2 SVGAGI come from the germline V gene. V was cut by 7 bases and J by 4 bases, with 5 bases left in between.

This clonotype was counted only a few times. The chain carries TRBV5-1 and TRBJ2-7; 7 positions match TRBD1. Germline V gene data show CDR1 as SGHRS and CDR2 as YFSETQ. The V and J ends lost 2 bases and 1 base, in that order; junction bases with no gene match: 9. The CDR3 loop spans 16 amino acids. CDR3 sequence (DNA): TGCGCCAGCAGCTTCCTTCCGGGACAGCTGTCCTACGAGCAGTACTTC. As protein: CASSFLPGQLSYEQYF.

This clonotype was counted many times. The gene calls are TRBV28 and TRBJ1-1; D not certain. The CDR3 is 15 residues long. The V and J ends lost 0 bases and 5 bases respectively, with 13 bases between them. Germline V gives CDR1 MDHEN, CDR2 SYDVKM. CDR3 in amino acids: CASSLWGAGTTEAFF. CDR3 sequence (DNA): TGTGCCAGCAGTTTATGGGGTGCAGGAACTACTGAAGCTTTCTTT.

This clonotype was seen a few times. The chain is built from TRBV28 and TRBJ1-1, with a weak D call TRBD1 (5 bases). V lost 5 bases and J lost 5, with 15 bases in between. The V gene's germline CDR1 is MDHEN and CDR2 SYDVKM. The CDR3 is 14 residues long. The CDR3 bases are TGTGCCAGCAGTGGTGGACACGGGAAGACTGAAGCTTTCTTT. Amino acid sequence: CASSGGHGKTEAFF.

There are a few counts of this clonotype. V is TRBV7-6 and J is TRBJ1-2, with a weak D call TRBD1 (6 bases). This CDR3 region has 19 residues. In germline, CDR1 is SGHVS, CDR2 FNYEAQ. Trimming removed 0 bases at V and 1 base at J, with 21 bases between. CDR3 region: CASSLAPAGARNLNYGYTF. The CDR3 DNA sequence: TGTGCCAGCAGCTTAGCGCCGGCAGGGGCGCGGAACCTTAACTATGGCTACACCTTC.

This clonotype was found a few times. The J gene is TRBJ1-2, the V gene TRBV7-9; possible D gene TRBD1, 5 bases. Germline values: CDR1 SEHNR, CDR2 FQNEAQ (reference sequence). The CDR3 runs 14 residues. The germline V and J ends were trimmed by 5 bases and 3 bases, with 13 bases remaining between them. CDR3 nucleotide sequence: TGTGCCAGCAGCCGAGAGGGGAGACACTATGGCTACACCTTC. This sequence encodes CASSREGRHYGYTF.

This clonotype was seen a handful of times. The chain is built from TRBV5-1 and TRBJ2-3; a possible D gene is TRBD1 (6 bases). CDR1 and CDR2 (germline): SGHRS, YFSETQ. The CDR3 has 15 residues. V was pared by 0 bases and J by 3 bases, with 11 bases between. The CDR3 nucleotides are TGCGCCAGCAGCTTGGGGCGAGGGGGTACAGATACGCAGTATTTT. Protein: CASSLGRGGTDTQYF.

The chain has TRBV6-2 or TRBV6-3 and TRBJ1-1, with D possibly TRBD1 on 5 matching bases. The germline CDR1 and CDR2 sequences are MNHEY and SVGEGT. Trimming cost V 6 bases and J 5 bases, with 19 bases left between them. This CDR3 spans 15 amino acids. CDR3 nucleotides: TGTGCCAGCAGGAGACTTGGACAAGGCGAAACTGAAGCTTTCTTT. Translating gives CASRRLGQGETEAFF.

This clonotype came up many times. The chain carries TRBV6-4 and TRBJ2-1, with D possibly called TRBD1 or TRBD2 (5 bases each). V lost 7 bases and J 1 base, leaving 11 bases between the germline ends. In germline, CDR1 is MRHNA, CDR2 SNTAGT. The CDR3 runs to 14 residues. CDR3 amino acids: CASKRGESYNEQFF. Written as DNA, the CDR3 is TGTGCCAGCAAGAGGGGCGAGTCCTACAATGAGCAGTTCTTC.

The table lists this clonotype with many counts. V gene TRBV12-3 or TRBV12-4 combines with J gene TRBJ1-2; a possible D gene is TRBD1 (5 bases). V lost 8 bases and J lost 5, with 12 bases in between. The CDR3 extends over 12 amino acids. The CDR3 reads CASGSTAYGYTF. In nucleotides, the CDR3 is TGTGCCAGCGGATCGACAGCTTATGGCTACACCTTC.

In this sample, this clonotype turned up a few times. The CDR3 region is CASSFSQGAKDTQYF. Written as DNA, the CDR3 is TGTGCCAGCAGTTTCTCCCAGGGGGCCAAAGATACGCAGTATTTT. This chain uses TRBV12-3 or TRBV12-4 with TRBJ2-3; TRBD1 agrees at 8 bases. Trimming took 3 bases from V and 5 from J; bases not matched to a gene: 7. The CDR3 runs 15 residues.

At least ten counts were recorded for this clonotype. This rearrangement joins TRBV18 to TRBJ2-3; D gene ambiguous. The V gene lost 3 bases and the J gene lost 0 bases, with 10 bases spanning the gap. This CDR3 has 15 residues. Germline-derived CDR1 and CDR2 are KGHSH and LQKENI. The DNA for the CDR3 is TGTGCCAGCTCACCCGCGGCAGCCAGCACAGATACGCAGTATTTT. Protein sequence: CASSPAAASTDTQYF.

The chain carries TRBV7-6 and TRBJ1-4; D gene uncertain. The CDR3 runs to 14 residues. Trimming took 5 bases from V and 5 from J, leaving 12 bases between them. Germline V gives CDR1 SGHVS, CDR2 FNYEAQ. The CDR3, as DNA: TGTGCCAGCAGCCCTACCGGTTACAATGAAAAACTGTTTTTT. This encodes CASSPTGYNEKLFF.

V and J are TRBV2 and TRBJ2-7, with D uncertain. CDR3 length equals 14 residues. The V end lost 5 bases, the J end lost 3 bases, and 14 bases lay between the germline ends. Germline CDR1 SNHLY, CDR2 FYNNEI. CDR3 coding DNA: TGTGCCAGCAGTCCTGTGACGGAATACTACGAGCAGTACTTC. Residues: CASSPVTEYYEQYF.

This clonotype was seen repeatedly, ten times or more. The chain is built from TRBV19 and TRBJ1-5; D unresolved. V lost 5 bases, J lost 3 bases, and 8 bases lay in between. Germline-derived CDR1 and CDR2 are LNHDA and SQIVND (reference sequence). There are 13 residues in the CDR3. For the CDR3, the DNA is TGTGCCAGTAGTCGGGCTTACAATCAGCCCCAGCATTTT. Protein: CASSRAYNQPQHF.

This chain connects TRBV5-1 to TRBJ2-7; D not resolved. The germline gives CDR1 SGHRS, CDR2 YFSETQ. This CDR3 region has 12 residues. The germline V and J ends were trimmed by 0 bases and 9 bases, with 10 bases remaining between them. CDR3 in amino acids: CASSLATTVQYF. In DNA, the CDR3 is TGCGCCAGCAGCTTGGCCACAACGGTGCAGTACTTC.

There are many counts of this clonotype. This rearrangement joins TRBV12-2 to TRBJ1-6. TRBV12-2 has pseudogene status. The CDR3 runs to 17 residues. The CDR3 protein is CASRFDDSRSYNSPLHF. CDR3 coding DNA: TGTGCAAGTCGCTTTGATGATTCCCGCTCCTATAATTCACCCCTCCACTTT.

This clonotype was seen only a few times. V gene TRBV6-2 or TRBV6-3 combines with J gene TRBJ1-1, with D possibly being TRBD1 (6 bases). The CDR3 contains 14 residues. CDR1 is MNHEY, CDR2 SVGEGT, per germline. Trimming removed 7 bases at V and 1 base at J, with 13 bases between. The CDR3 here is CASINRDPNTEAFF. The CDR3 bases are TGTGCCAGCATCAACAGGGACCCGAACACTGAAGCTTTCTTT.

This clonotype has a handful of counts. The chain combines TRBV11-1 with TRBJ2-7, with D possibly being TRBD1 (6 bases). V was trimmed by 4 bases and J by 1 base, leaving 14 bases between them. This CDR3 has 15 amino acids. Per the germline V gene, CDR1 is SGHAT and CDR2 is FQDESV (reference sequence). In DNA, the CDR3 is TGTGCCAGCAGCTCGGACAGTCCCCCTTCCTACGAGCAGTACTTC. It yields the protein CASSSDSPPSYEQYF.

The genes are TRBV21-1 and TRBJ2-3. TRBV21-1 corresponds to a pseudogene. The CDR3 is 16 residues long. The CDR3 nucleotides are TGTGCCAGCAGCAGGCCGAGGTGGCGGAACACAGATACGCAGTATTTT. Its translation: CASSRPRWRNTDTQYF.

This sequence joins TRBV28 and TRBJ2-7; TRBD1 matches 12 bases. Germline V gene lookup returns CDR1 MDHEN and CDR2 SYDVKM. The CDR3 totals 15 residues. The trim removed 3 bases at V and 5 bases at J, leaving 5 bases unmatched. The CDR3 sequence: CASSFPGTGGDEQYF. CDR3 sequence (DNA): TGTGCCAGCAGTTTCCCTGGGACAGGGGGCGACGAGCAGTACTTC.

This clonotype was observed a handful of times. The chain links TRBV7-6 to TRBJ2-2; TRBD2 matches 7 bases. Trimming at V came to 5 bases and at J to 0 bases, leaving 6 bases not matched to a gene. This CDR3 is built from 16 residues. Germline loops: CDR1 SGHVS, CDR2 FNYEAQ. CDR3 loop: CASSRERDPNTGELFF. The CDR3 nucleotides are TGTGCCAGCAGCCGTGAGCGGGACCCGAACACCGGGGAGCTGTTTTTT. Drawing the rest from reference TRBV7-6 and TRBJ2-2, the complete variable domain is GAGVSQSPRYKVTKRGQDVALRCDPISGHVSLYWYRQALGQGPEFLTYFNYEAQQDKSGLPNDRFSAERPEGSISTLTIQRTEQRDSAMYRCASSRERDPNTGELFFGEGSRLTVL.